Below, 3 T cell receptor beta chains from the same sample are listed, as sequenced in a study of OX40 agonist ivuxolimab in advanced cancers. This table comes from immunoSEQ multiplex PCR, and its TCRdb copy is limited to in-frame clones, with some not included. This sample has tens of thousands of clones; approximately 90% occur once, and the top ten carry around 1.5%. This material consisted of CD4+ or CD8+ T cells sorted from blood, taken in a trial of the OX40 agonist ivuxolimab. These receptors were obtained from an adult with an advanced solid tumor such as melanoma, head and neck, liver or kidney cancer.

The chain carries TRBV6-5 and TRBJ1-5; D not certain. Between the trimmed V and J ends, which lost 2 bases and 2 bases, there was a span of 10 bases. Germline V gene sequence: CDR1 MNHEY, CDR2 SVGAGI. The CDR3 has 15 amino acids. CDR3 DNA sequence: TGTGCCAGCAGTTACGCCGGTGGTCGCAATCAGCCCCAGCATTTT. Its protein product is CASSYAGGRNQPQHF.

The chain joins TRBV4-1 to TRBJ2-7; 11 bases are shared with TRBD1. Germline V gives CDR1 MGHRA, CDR2 YSYEKL. With V trimmed by 0 bases and J by 5 bases, 3 bases remained unmatched. The CDR3 covers 15 residues. CDR3 loop: CASSQEDRGHNEQYF. The CDR3 DNA sequence: TGCGCCAGCAGCCAAGAGGACAGGGGGCATAACGAGCAGTACTTC.

This rearrangement joins TRBV6-5 to TRBJ1-1; the match to TRBD1 covers 7 bases. CDR1 is MNHEY, CDR2 SVGAGI, per germline. CDR3 length: 16 residues. With 0 bases clipped from V and 3 bases from J, the junction kept 7 bases outside the gene matches. In DNA, the CDR3 is TGTGCCAGCAGTTACTCTATTAGGGGGCTTTACACTGAAGCTTTCTTT. This sequence encodes CASSYSIRGLYTEAFF.